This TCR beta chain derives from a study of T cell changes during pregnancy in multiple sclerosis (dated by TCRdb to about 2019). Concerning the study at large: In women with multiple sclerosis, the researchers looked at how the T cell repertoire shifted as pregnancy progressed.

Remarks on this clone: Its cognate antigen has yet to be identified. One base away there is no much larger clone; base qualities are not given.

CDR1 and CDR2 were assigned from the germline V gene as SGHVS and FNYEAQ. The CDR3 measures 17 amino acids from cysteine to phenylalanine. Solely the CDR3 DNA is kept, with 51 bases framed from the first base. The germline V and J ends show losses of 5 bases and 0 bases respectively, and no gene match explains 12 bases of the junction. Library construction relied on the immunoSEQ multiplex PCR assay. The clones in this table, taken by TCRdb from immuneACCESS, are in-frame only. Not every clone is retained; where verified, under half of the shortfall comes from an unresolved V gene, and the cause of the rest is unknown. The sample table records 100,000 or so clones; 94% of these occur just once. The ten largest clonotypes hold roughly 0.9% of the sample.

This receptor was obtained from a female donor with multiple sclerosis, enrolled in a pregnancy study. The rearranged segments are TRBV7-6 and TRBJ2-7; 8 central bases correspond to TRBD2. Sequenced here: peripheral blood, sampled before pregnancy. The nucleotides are TGTGCCAGCAGCCCCGGTCTTAGCGGGAAATTCTCCTACGAGCAGTACTTC. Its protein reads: CASSPGLSGKFSYEQYF.